Listed here are 10 T cell receptor beta chains from one sample, sequenced in a study of OX40 agonist ivuxolimab in advanced cancers. Using immunoSEQ multiplex PCR, the repertoire was profiled, and TCRdb retains in-frame clones only, with some absent. This table has tens of thousands of clones, 87% appearing once. Source: CD4+ or CD8+ T cells sorted from blood, taken in a trial of the OX40 agonist ivuxolimab. These receptors all come from an adult with an advanced solid tumor such as melanoma, head and neck, liver or kidney cancer.

V is TRBV9 and J is TRBJ2-2, with D perhaps TRBD1 or TRBD2 (6 bases each). Trimming left V 0 bases short and J 1 base short, with 13 bases between. Per germline, CDR1 SGDLS and CDR2 YYNGEE. This CDR3 contains 17 residues. CDR3 residues: CASSVAKGGKNTGELFF. The DNA of the CDR3 is TGTGCCAGCAGCGTAGCTAAGGGGGGCAAGAACACCGGGGAGCTGTTTTTT. Supplemented by reference TRBV9 and TRBJ2-2, the full variable domain reads DSGVTQTPKHLITATGQRVTLRCSPRSGDLSVYWYQQSLDQGLQFLIQYYNGEERAKGNILERFSAQQFPDLHSELNLSSLELGDSALYFCASSVAKGGKNTGELFFGEGSRLTVL.

V and J are TRBV5-1 and TRBJ1-2; D is undetermined. Germline V gives CDR1 SGHRS, CDR2 YFSETQ. This CDR3 is built from 13 residues. The ends were cut back, 0 bases at V and 4 bases at J, with 7 bases in the middle. DNA for the CDR3: TGCGCCAGCAGCTTGGCGGGCAGCTATGGCTACACCTTC. Residues: CASSLAGSYGYTF.

The J gene is TRBJ2-3, the V gene TRBV2, with 14 bases that match TRBD2. Germline V lookup: CDR1 SNHLY, CDR2 FYNNEI. V shed 7 bases and J 2 bases; nucleotides not matched to a gene: 14. The CDR3 length is 19 residues. This CDR3 is CASTHSGTSGSLATDTQYF. In nucleotides, the CDR3 is TGTGCCAGCACCCACTCCGGGACTAGCGGGAGTTTGGCCACAGATACGCAGTATTTT. Based on the CDR3 plus reference TRBV2 and TRBJ2-3, the full variable domain is EPEVTQTPSHQVTQMGQEVILRCVPISNHLYFYWYRQILGQKVEFLVSFYNNEISEKSEIFDDQFSVERPDGSNFTLKIRSTKLEDSAMYFCASTHSGTSGSLATDTQYFGPGTRLTVL.

This sequence joins TRBV28 and TRBJ1-2, with 7 bases lining up with TRBD1. Per the germline V gene, CDR1 is MDHEN and CDR2 is SYDVKM. The CDR3 is 14 amino acids. Losses at the gene ends were 5 bases for V and 6 bases for J; bases not matched to a gene: 9. CDR3 sequence reads: CASSPPDRANGYTF. The CDR3 DNA follows: TGTGCCAGCAGTCCTCCTGACAGGGCCAATGGCTACACCTTC.

The table lists this clone with a count of one. CDR3 in DNA: TGTGCCAGCAGTCCCCCTTTTAGGCCAACGAGAACCTACAATGAGCAGTTCTTC. It codes for CASSPPFRPTRTYNEQFF. The chain has TRBV28 and TRBJ2-1; D is uncertain. The V gene lost 5 bases and the J gene lost 2 bases, with 22 bases spanning the gap. The CDR3 is 18 residues long. Per the germline V gene, CDR1 is MDHEN and CDR2 is SYDVKM.

The chain has TRBV4-1 and TRBJ1-3; no firm D call. Germline CDR1 MGHRA, CDR2 YSYEKL. V dropped 1 base and J dropped 0 bases, with 10 bases sitting between them. CDR3 length equals 16 residues. CDR3 protein: CASSQGSISSGNTIYF. Here the CDR3 DNA reads TGCGCCAGCAGCCAAGGTTCCATATCCTCTGGAAACACCATATATTTT.

The chain employs TRBV28 and TRBJ2-5; D may be TRBD1 or TRBD2 (7 bases each). Trimming pared 2 bases from V and 2 bases from J, leaving 12 bases between. The CDR3 is 15 residues long. Germline CDR1 MDHEN, CDR2 SYDVKM. The CDR3 is CASSLRGGQQETQYF. CDR3 nucleotide sequence: TGTGCCAGCAGTTTAAGGGGGGGACAGCAAGAGACCCAGTACTTC.

The chain joins TRBV14 to TRBJ1-1, with D uncertain. The germline V gene encodes CDR1 SGHDN and CDR2 FVKESK. The V end lost 0 bases, the J end lost 5 bases, and 7 bases lay between the germline ends. The length of the CDR3 is 13 residues. CDR3 amino acids: CASSQEIRTEAFF. The CDR3 region has the DNA TGTGCCAGCAGCCAAGAGATCAGAACTGAAGCTTTCTTT.

The rearrangement joins TRBV5-6 to TRBJ1-1; D is perhaps TRBD1 (6 bases). Germline CDR1 reads SGHDT; CDR2 reads YYEEEE. With 4 bases removed from V and 1 base from J, the gap between germline ends came to 11 bases. This CDR3 spans 14 amino acids. CDR3 sequence (DNA): TGTGCCAGCAGCCGCACCAGGGGGAACACTGAAGCTTTCTTT. Protein sequence: CASSRTRGNTEAFF.

This clone was counted between two and nine times. This chain connects TRBV6-5 to TRBJ2-7, with D perhaps TRBD1 (6 bases). CDR1 and CDR2 (germline): MNHEY, SVGAGI. The CDR3 loop spans 13 amino acids. The V end lost 2 bases, the J end lost 2 bases, and 7 bases lay between the germline ends. The CDR3 spells CASSYRDTYEQYF. CDR3 sequence (DNA): TGTGCCAGCAGTTACCGGGACACCTACGAGCAGTACTTC.